What follows are 7 T cell receptor beta chains derived from one specimen sequenced in a study of blood T cell repertoires in COVID-19. Assay: immunoSEQ multiplex PCR; the TCRdb copy retains only in-frame clones and omits some. The sample has about 64,000 clones; approximately 80% are singletons. The source material was peripheral blood. The receptors were sampled from an elderly man with acute or convalescent COVID-19.

The V and J genes are TRBV5-1 and TRBJ2-7, with D tentatively TRBD2 (6 bases). V lost 1 base and J 4 bases, leaving 9 bases between the germline ends. Germline V lookup: CDR1 SGHRS, CDR2 YFSETQ. The CDR3 is made up of 13 amino acids. The CDR3 here is CASSLSGGYEQYF. Written as DNA, the CDR3 is TGCGCCAGCAGCTTGTCAGGAGGGTACGAGCAGTACTTC.

This clone came up once. The chain joins TRBV6-5 to TRBJ2-3; 8 nucleotides agree with TRBD1. Per germline, CDR1 MNHEY and CDR2 SVGAGI. V lost 7 bases to trimming and J lost 1 base; unmatched junction nucleotides: 1. The CDR3 loop spans 13 amino acids. CDR3 in DNA: TGTGCCAGCACGGACAGGGGCACAGATACGCAGTATTTT. It yields the protein CASTDRGTDTQYF.

The J gene is TRBJ1-4, the V gene TRBV6-6, with TRBD1 as a possible D gene (5 bases). Between the trimmed V and J ends, which lost 2 bases and 0 bases, there was a span of 7 bases. The CDR3 has 15 residues. Germline V CDR1 and CDR2: MNHNY, SVGAGI (reference sequence). DNA of the CDR3: TGTGCCAGCAGTTACGGGGGGTCAACTAATGAAAAACTGTTTTTT. It encodes CASSYGGSTNEKLFF.

The chain is built from TRBV3-1 (or the pseudogene TRBV3-2) and TRBJ1-2; 7 nucleotides agree with TRBD1. CDR1 and CDR2 from the germline V gene are LGHDT and YNNKEL (reference sequence). CDR3 length: 15 amino acids. The V segment lost 4 bases and the J segment 7 bases; nucleotides outside the gene matches: 12. The CDR3 DNA sequence: TGTGCCAGCAGCCCAAGTGGACAGGTCCTGTTTGGCTACACCTTC. It specifies CASSPSGQVLFGYTF.

This clone was seen a few times. The chain employs TRBV11-2 and TRBJ2-2; a possible D gene is TRBD1 (5 bases). CDR3 length: 15 residues. The ends were cut back, 2 bases at V and 6 bases at J, with 13 bases in the middle. Germline assignment: CDR1 SGHAT and CDR2 FQNNGV. The CDR3 sequence is CASSLRGPPAGELFF. The CDR3 DNA is TGTGCCAGCAGCTTAAGGGGTCCCCCCGCCGGGGAGCTGTTTTTT.

This rearrangement joins TRBV18 to TRBJ1-4; possibly TRBD1 for D (5 bases). The V gene's germline CDR1 is KGHSH and CDR2 LQKENI. V was clipped by 2 bases and J by 7 bases, with 11 bases between them. The CDR3 runs to 14 residues. For the CDR3, the DNA is TGTGCCAGCTCACCAGTCGGGACTGTTGAAAAACTGTTTTTT. Translation gives CASSPVGTVEKLFF.

V and J are TRBV4-1 and TRBJ2-1, with 8 bases matching TRBD2. V lost 0 bases and J lost 4; bases outside the gene matches: 5. The CDR3 is 16 amino acids. Germline V CDR1 and CDR2: MGHRA, YSYEKL. The CDR3 DNA reads as TGCGCCAGCAGCCAAGATAGTCTAGCGGGTTACAATGAGCAGTTCTTC. Amino acid sequence: CASSQDSLAGYNEQFF.